This entry features one T cell receptor beta chain sequence. Its antigen remains unidentified. V gives up 4 bases and J gives up 6 bases, and the segment between their germline ends measures 9 bases. The germline V gene specifies SQVTM as CDR1 and ANQGSEA as CDR2. The CDR3 spans 11 residues, from the cysteine through the phenylalanine. Only the CDR3 portion is preserved as DNA: 33 bases, with reading frame beginning at the first base. The cohort consisted of fewer than 700 healthy bone marrow donors. At the time of sampling, every cohort member was nominally healthy, though immune exposures that went unrecorded were likely present. The donor was CMV seropositive and was included in the group of 250 to 300 seropositive cohort members. A peripheral blood sample was collected from each donor, and TCR beta sequencing was performed on peripheral blood mononuclear cells. Genomic DNA was extracted from the blood cell samples with the Qiagen DNeasy Blood Extraction Kit.

The library was produced with the immunoSEQ multiplex PCR assay. For the multiplex PCR, a mixture combining 60 forward primers for TCR Vbeta segments and 13 reverse primers for TCR Jbeta segments was used. A multiplex PCR assay on genomic DNA amplified the CDR3 region of rearranged TCR beta genes. Amplified TCR beta libraries were sequenced as 87-base-pair reads on the Illumina HiSeq System. In the source study's methods: A later analysis counted tens of millions of unique TCR beta chains across the 640 or so repertoires, and 10 million to 11 million of these chains were shared by at least two donors. Raw reads were error-corrected and collapsed into unique sequences by a nearest-neighbor algorithm in which closely related sequences were merged to remove PCR and sequencing errors. To assign V, D and J gene segments, CDR3 sequences were aligned to IMGT reference sequences. For a sequence to be retained, a match of at least six nucleotides to both a V gene segment and a J gene segment was required. A rearrangement counted as productive if the CDR3 had no stop codons and remained in frame with V and J, and every other rearrangement counted as non-productive. Following IMGT convention, CDR3 was defined as the stretch from the second conserved V-encoded cysteine up to the conserved J-encoded phenylalanine. Sequences without an unambiguous match to a single V gene segment were excluded from the earlier analysis of over 500 of the donors. An earlier analysis of 500 to 600 of the donors classified V segments as functional when productive rearrangements were above 56.7% and as segregating when the standard deviation between donors was above 5%. A statistical classification framework was built for diagnosing cytomegalovirus status from the catalog of TCR beta chain sequences. V and J gene assignment, in a later analysis, came from comparing TCR nucleotide sequences with IMGT/GENE-DB human TR gene sequences. Using the TCRdist pipeline, a later analysis assigned CDR3 sequences along with most-parsimonious VDJ recombination scenarios. A later analysis defined each TCR beta chain by its CDR3 amino acid sequence plus V-gene family, and excluded reads lacking a unique V-gene family. In a later analysis, fewer than 600 highly shared, low-generation-probability nucleotide sequences were removed to address suspected cross-contamination and a sequencing artifact. A later analysis calculated a clonal expansion index for each public chain from normalized within-repertoire ranks of inferred template counts. A later analysis computed generation probabilities with a VDJ recombination model fitted to out-of-frame rearrangements, and checked the results against IGoR. In a later analysis, TCR-TCR, TCR-HLA and TCR-CMV co-occurrence was scored with hypergeometric tests, and a repertoire-size bias correction was applied to TCR pairs. A later analysis estimated false discovery rates by permuting HLA or CMV assignments 20 times. In a later analysis, co-occurring TCRs were grouped with DBSCAN, and TCRdist sequence similarity was added when clustering was performed within HLA-allele-positive subsets. Co-occurrence clustering excluded repertoires with fewer than 30,000 or more than 120,000 public chains, plus five with anomalous nucleotide sharing. Sourced from immuneACCESS, this table was stored by TCRdb with only in-frame sequences that have V and J called. A share of the clones is absent; for the studies checked, an unresolved V gene accounts for under half, and the remainder has no known explanation. The V and J calls and clone size were taken over from that table, and D and trimming were inferred from the DNA. The sample table on file contains about 210,000 clones. The top ten hold approximately 0.98% of the sample.

The data stem from a study of cytomegalovirus exposure and HLA in healthy donors (dated by TCRdb to about 2017). Background for the entire study: In an earlier analysis of 587 of the donors, around 300 Gb of sequence data and approximately 100 million unique TCR beta sequences from about 179 million T cells were reported. An early release that covered roughly 600 HLA-typed donors contained around 330 gigabases of sequencing data and tens of millions of unique TCR sequences. Among the approximately 420 genotyped donors, about 85% belonged to the genetic ancestry cluster associated with self-reported Caucasian donors. The aim of the study was to test whether cataloging public T cell receptors could identify signatures of past pathogen exposure. The T cell repertoires of 666 subjects were profiled by immunosequencing and related to cytomegalovirus serostatus. Besides the first cohort of about 730 subjects, a separate validation cohort made up of roughly 130 different subjects was used. High-throughput TCR immunosequencing, statistical association of individual TCRs with disease status, and machine learning were combined to predict cytomegalovirus infection status. To study patterns of TCR occurrence, a later analysis re-analyzed previously published TCR beta repertoires from around 670 donors and added high-resolution HLA genotyping. Rather than using new phenotypic data, the later analysis identified candidate immune exposures from TCR beta sequences and from how often those sequences occurred across donors. An earlier analysis of about 600 of the donors used high-throughput TCR beta sequencing to judge whether each TCR beta V gene segment behaved as functional or pseudogenic. Donor age, sex, ethnicity and CMV serostatus were collected together with the repertoire data. Genome-wide SNP genotypes for about 65% of the 666 donors were used in a later genetic analysis, which treated that subset as a discovery cohort. Every repertoire in the discovery cohort had been generated on one and the same sequencing platform. HLA typing covered class I and class II loci at four-digit resolution. The number of donors typed differed by locus, with 629-630 for A, B, C, DRB1 and DQB1, around 520 for DQA1, about 610 for DPA1, and 400 to 490 for DPB1. Roughly 5 DR-DQ haplotypes were handled as single units for association and clustering, since linkage in the cohort was strong. On average, roughly 250,000 unique TCR beta nucleotide sequences were sequenced per donor among several hundred genotyped donors of the cohort, with roughly 18% of those sequences being non-productive.

Findings and caveats that apply to the study as a whole: Several of the top co-occurrence clusters appeared to be linked to parvovirus B19, influenza, CMV and Epstein-Barr virus, according to a later analysis. For the cohort, immune exposure information was limited to CMV serostatus. In a later analysis, HLA-associated TCR beta chains showed more clonal expansion and lower generation probabilities than non-associated chains that were equally common. A further reported finding was that TCR beta sequences accurately predicted the HLA-A and HLA-B alleles for most subjects in the first cohort. The authors suggested that the approach could potentially be generalized to other disease states and immunological phenotypes. Because counts were too low, 15 to 20 rarely observed V segments, including chromosome 9 orphons, were excluded from the earlier analysis of 587 of the donors. V-gene and J-gene trimming of TCR beta chains was associated with a missense DCLRE1C variant in a later genetic analysis, and the association was replicated in an independent cohort. Linkage disequilibrium might explain the correlated functional status among segregating V segments, but an unknown experimental factor could not be excluded. A cluster of highly shared sequence variants was judged likely to represent a technical artifact of the sequencing pipeline. While some public TCRs were present in many individuals, most TCR sequences turned up only very rarely across donors. In a later analysis, around 17,000 TCR beta sequences were associated with specific HLA alleles at a false discovery rate of 0.05. Because the 87-base-pair reads could not distinguish some IMGT-functional V segments, including TRBV6-2 and TRBV6-3, those segments were excluded. A later genetic analysis reported fewer N-insertions in productive TCRs among donors in an Asian-associated ancestry cluster than the roughly 670-donor mean. In both the original and validation cohorts, the classifier was reported to diagnose cytomegalovirus status with high specificity and sensitivity. According to a later analysis, TCR association rates differed among HLA loci, with DRB1 alleles showing the most associated TCRs and HLA-C alleles showing the fewest. A later analysis found that most CMV-associated TCR beta chains appeared HLA-restricted, with HLA associations seemingly driven largely by CMV exposure. The study gave a list of 150 to 200 TCR beta chains associated with cytomegalovirus. HLA typing was unavailable for some donors at each locus, so association tests used only the typed subset. Presence/absence analyses assumed roughly uniform sequencing depth across donors, an assumption that may not hold. This cohort had only TCR beta chains sequenced, and the lack of alpha or paired-chain data limited which features could be detected. In vitro tests confirmed that a few of the cytomegalovirus-associated TCR beta chains recognize cytomegalovirus antigens. When HLA alleles, especially DR and DQ, strongly co-occurred, attributing TCR associations to individual alleles was difficult. An earlier analysis of approximately 530 of the donors showed that most TCR beta V segments appeared in productive rearrangements either about 87% or about 30% of the time, which broadly matched IMGT annotations.

The sequence was obtained from a woman in her twenties or thirties in good health and CMV-seropositive. The chain links TRBV29-1 with TRBJ1-2; the D gene is not confidently resolved. The specimen was PBMCs. The nucleotide sequence is TGCAGCGTTGTAGCATTGGATGGCTACACCTTC. Its translation is CSVVALDGYTF.